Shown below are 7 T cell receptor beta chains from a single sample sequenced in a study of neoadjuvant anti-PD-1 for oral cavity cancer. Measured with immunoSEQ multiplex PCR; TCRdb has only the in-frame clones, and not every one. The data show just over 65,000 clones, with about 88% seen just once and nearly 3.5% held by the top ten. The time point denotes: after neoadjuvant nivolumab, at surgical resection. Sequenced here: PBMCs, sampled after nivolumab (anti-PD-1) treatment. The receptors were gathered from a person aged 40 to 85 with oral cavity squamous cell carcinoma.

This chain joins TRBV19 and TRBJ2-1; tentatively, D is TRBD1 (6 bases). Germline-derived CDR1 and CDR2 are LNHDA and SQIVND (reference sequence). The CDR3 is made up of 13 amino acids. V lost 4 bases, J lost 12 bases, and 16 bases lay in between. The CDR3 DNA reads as TGTGCCAGTAGTACCCAGGGGCCGCTCAGGCAGTTCTTC. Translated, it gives CASSTQGPLRQFF.

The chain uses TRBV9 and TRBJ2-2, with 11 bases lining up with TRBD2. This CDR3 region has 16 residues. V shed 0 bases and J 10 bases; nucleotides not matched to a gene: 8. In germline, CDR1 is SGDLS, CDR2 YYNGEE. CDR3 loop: CASSVELAGAFEELFF. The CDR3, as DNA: TGTGCCAGCAGCGTAGAACTAGCGGGAGCCTTCGAGGAGCTGTTTTTT.

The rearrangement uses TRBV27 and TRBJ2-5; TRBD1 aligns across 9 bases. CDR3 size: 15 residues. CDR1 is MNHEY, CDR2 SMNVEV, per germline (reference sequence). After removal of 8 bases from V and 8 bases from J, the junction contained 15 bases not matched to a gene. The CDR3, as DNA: TGTGCCAGCCGCGCATTACAGGGGGCCGCGGGCACCCAGTACTTC. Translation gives CASRALQGAAGTQYF.

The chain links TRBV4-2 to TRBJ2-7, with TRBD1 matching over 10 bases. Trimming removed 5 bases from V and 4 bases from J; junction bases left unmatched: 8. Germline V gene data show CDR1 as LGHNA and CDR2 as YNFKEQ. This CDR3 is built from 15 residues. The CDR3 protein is CASSSRGQGKYEQYF. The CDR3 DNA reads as TGTGCCAGCAGCTCCCGGGGACAGGGGAAATACGAGCAGTACTTC.

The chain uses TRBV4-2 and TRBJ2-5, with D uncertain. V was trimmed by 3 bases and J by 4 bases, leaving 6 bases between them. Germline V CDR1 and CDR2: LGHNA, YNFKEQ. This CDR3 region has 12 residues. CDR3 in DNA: TGTGCCAGCAGCCAGTCTGGAGAGACCCAGTACTTC. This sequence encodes CASSQSGETQYF.

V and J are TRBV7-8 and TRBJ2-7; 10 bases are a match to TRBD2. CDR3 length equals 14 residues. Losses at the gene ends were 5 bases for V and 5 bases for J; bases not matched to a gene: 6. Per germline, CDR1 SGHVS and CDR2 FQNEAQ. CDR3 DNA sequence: TGTGCCAGCAGCAAGAGCGGGAGGGTGGACGAGCAGTACTTC. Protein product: CASSKSGRVDEQYF.

As DNA, the CDR3 is TGCAGCGTTGAACGTCCCAGTCCAGATACGCAGTATTTT. Its translation is CSVERPSPDTQYF. The chain links TRBV29-1 to TRBJ2-3; the D is unclear. Germline CDR1 and CDR2: SQVTM and ANQGSEA. Trimming took 2 bases from V and 4 from J, leaving 10 bases between them. CDR3 length equals 13 residues.